This T cell receptor beta chain was documented in a study of identical twins. Template switching added a universal primer site, and cDNA bore unique molecular identifiers. TCRdb independently ran MiXCR on the 5' RACE reads; one entry per CDR3 protein. This repertoire shows approximately 220,000 distinct CDR3 sequences, about 7.5% found once; its top ten account for roughly 2%. Study-wide results and limits: In monozygotic twins, models underestimated the sharing of out-of-frame TCR alpha. For zero-insertion analyses, partial confounding could come from invariant MAIT and iNKT cells. In cord blood, abundant beta clonotypes had fewer insertions; memory showed no trend.

Germline-derived CDR1 and CDR2 are MDHEN and SYDVKM. Germline trimming cut 5 bases from V and 1 base from J; bases unmatched to any gene: 16. The CDR3 covers 21 residues. In its sample, this clonotype was seen a few times. Its antigen is unknown. The same data also contributed to another study, on yellow fever vaccine responses in identical twins.

The source is a woman between 18 and 29 years old in good health. The V and J genes are TRBV28 and TRBJ2-1, with TRBD2 identical over 14 bases. The sample comprised memory (CD45RO+) T cells sorted from blood. This CDR3 reads CASSPQPGLAGAKGSYNEQFF. DNA of the CDR3: TGTGCCAGCAGTCCTCAGCCGGGACTAGCGGGAGCCAAGGGGTCCTACAATGAGCAGTTCTTC.